The 25 T cell receptor beta chains below were found in one sample sequenced in a study of low-dose radiotherapy and immunotherapy resistance in tumors. Time point defined: before trial treatment. Alpha and beta chains were covered, as first-strand cDNA relied on TRAV- and TRBV-specific primers. It was with a constant-region primer and a V-primer adapter that TCRs were amplified over about 20 PCR cycles. TCRdb used MiXCR to reprocess the reads, holding one entry per CDR3 protein. The table has 80,000 to 90,000 distinct CDR3 sequences, roughly a sixth seen once; the top ten hold less than 3.5%. The material sequenced was PBMCs, taken before treatment. These receptors were obtained from a male donor with prostate cancer.

A remark on this clonotype: It is likely a read error: a sequence one base away is far more abundant. The chain couples TRBV6-1 to TRBJ1-1; 8 bases match TRBD1. Looked up from germline, CDR1 is MNHNS and CDR2 is SASEGT. The V and J ends lost 8 bases and 1 base, in that order; junction bases with no gene match: 18. CDR3 length: 18 residues. CDR3 in DNA: TGTGCCAGCGGTTATCCGCCGATCAGGGGGCGCGGGAACACTGAAGCTTTCTTT. Its protein product is CASGYPPIRGRGNTEAFF.

This clonotype was counted many times. The rearrangement joins TRBV4-1 to TRBJ2-2; D is possibly TRBD1 or TRBD2 (5 bases each). Trimming cost V 4 bases and J 0 bases, with 18 bases left between them. Germline-derived CDR1 and CDR2 are MGHRA and YSYEKL. The CDR3 extends over 18 amino acids. The CDR3 nucleotides read TGCGCCAGCAGCCGATCCGGGACGCCTGGACCGAACACCGGGGAGCTGTTTTTT. Translated, it gives CASSRSGTPGPNTGELFF.

This clonotype was seen repeatedly, ten times or more. This sequence joins TRBV5-1 and TRBJ2-2; 12 bases map to TRBD2. Germline assignment: CDR1 SGHRS and CDR2 YFSETQ. The CDR3 is made up of 15 amino acids. Losses at the gene ends were 7 bases for V and 6 bases for J; bases not matched to a gene: 7. The CDR3 spells CASATSGGIAGELFF. As DNA, the CDR3 is TGCGCCAGCGCAACTAGCGGGGGGATAGCCGGGGAGCTGTTTTTT.

Ten or more counts support this clonotype. The V call is TRBV12-3 or TRBV12-4, the J call TRBJ1-2; the D is unclear. V shed 2 bases and J shed 4 bases, with 8 bases lying between them. CDR3 size: 13 residues. Written as DNA, the CDR3 is TGTGCCAGCAGTTTAACCCTCTCCTATGGCTACACCTTC. Its protein product is CASSLTLSYGYTF.

J is TRBJ2-3 and V is TRBV29-1; 8 positions agree with TRBD1. CDR1 SQVTM and CDR2 ANQGSEA come from the germline V gene. V lost 6 bases, J lost 4 bases, and 12 bases stayed unmatched. This CDR3 spans 15 amino acids. The CDR3, as DNA: TGCAGCGTGCCGCCGTTGGACAGGGTGTCAGATACGCAGTATTTT. It yields the protein CSVPPLDRVSDTQYF.

In its sample, this clonotype was seen many times. The genes are TRBV20-1 and TRBJ2-1; tentative D call: TRBD1 (5 bases). The CDR3 covers 13 residues. Looked up from germline, CDR1 is DFQATT and CDR2 is SNEGSKA (reference sequence). The CDR3 is CSAQGNSYNEQFF. The CDR3 DNA follows: TGCAGCGCTCAGGGAAACTCCTACAATGAGCAGTTCTTC.

The gene calls are TRBV15 and TRBJ1-4; D is ambiguous. CDR1 LNHNV and CDR2 YYDKDF come from the germline V gene (reference sequence). This CDR3 has 13 amino acids. The V end was cut by 0 bases, the J end by 8 bases, with 7 bases between. CDR3 sequence (DNA): TGTGCCACCAGCAGAGATGGAAGGGAAAAACTGTTTTTT. Protein product: CATSRDGREKLFF.

This clonotype was seen more than once but under ten times. A far larger clone is off by one base, so a read error is likely. This chain joins TRBV5-1 and TRBJ2-7; D is uncertain. Trimming removed 1 base from V and 7 bases from J, with 18 bases in between. CDR1 is SGHRS and CDR2 is YFSETQ in the germline V gene. The CDR3 has 15 amino acids. CDR3 amino acids: CASSLTFSSYNEQYF. The CDR3 nucleotides are TGCGCCAGCAGCTTGACCTTTAGCTCCTACAATGAGCAGTACTTC.

A remark on this clonotype: A read error is likely here: a far larger clone is one base away. The V call is TRBV7-6, the J call TRBJ2-7, with D possibly matching TRBD2 (6 bases). Trimming removed 5 bases at V and 7 bases at J, with 24 bases between. Germline CDR1 and CDR2: SGHVS and FNYEAQ. The CDR3 runs 16 residues. This CDR3 reads CASSAGGVRSYNEQYF. The DNA for the CDR3 is TGTGCCAGCAGCGCCGGAGGGGTCCGTTCCTACAATGAGCAGTACTTC.

The table lists this clonotype with many counts. This chain connects TRBV4-1 to TRBJ2-3, with 10 bases that match TRBD1. The germline V gene encodes CDR1 MGHRA and CDR2 YSYEKL. V gave up 5 bases and J gave up 2 bases; unmatched junction bases: 7. There are 16 residues in the CDR3. CDR3 nucleotides: TGCGCCAGCAGCTACCCGGGACAGGGGCCCACAGATACGCAGTATTTT. This codes for CASSYPGQGPTDTQYF.

This clonotype occurred many times. The chain recombines TRBV24-1 with TRBJ2-7; D ambiguous. The CDR3 is 11 amino acids. V was pared by 5 bases and J by 4 bases, with 5 bases between. Germline V lookup: CDR1 KGHDR, CDR2 SFDVKD. The CDR3 DNA is TGTGCCACCAGTGTAGGGTACGAGCAGTACTTC. Its translation is CATSVGYEQYF.

This clonotype has at least ten counts. The J gene is TRBJ2-7, the V gene TRBV3-1; D might be TRBD2 (6 bases). Trimming shortened V by 4 bases and J by 3 bases, and 19 bases separated the two germline ends. Germline-derived CDR1 and CDR2 are LGHDT and YNNKEL (reference sequence). The CDR3 sequence is 16 residues long. The CDR3 sequence is CASSRFRELDLYEQYF. CDR3 in DNA: TGTGCCAGCAGCCGCTTCCGGGAGTTAGATCTCTACGAGCAGTACTTC.

This clonotype was seen ten or more times. The germline gene is not matched at one end of the junction; a read error may be the cause. The chain carries TRBV4-1 and TRBJ1-5; D gene unclear. The CDR3 contains 13 residues. Germline values: CDR1 MGHRA, CDR2 YSYEKL. DNA of the CDR3: TGCGCCAGCAGTCAAGGATTTATGGAGCCCCAGCATTTT. Protein sequence: CASSQGFMEPQHF.

This clonotype was seen at least ten times. This sequence joins TRBV9 and TRBJ2-5, with D perhaps matching TRBD2 (6 bases). Trimming removed 2 bases at V and 5 bases at J, with 16 bases between. The germline V gene encodes CDR1 SGDLS and CDR2 YYNGEE. CDR3 length: 15 residues. CDR3 region: CASSVGTLGGETQYF. CDR3 nucleotides: TGTGCCAGCAGCGTTGGGACTCTCGGAGGGGAGACCCAGTACTTC.

This clonotype was detected ten times or more. V is TRBV20-1 and J is TRBJ2-5; 9 bases line up with TRBD2. The CDR3 sequence is 14 residues long. Germline V gene sequence: CDR1 DFQATT, CDR2 SNEGSKA (reference sequence). The V gene end was trimmed by 4 bases and the J gene end by 4 bases; junction bases not matched to a gene: 7. The CDR3 sequence: CSAIYGTSIETQYF. CDR3 sequence (DNA): TGCAGTGCTATTTACGGGACTAGCATAGAGACCCAGTACTTC.

The chain employs TRBV6-2 or TRBV6-3 and TRBJ2-1, with D unresolved. Germline CDR1 MNHEY, CDR2 SVGEGT. The CDR3 consists of 11 residues. Between the trimmed V and J ends, which lost 4 bases and 15 bases, there was a span of 13 bases. The CDR3 nucleotides are TGTGCCAGCAGTTCGGCCAGACACGCGTTCTTC. As protein: CASSSARHAFF.

This clonotype was seen ten or more times. This chain uses TRBV2 with TRBJ2-7, with D uncertain. The CDR3 is made up of 12 amino acids. Germline CDR1 SNHLY, CDR2 FYNNEI. The V and J ends lost 6 bases and 2 bases respectively, with 8 bases between them. CDR3 loop: CASRGIPYEQYF. Here the CDR3 DNA reads TGTGCCAGCAGGGGGATTCCCTACGAGCAGTACTTC.

This clonotype has at least ten counts. The chain has TRBV7-8 and TRBJ1-1; D unresolved. CDR3 size: 11 residues. Germline loops: CDR1 SGHVS, CDR2 FQNEAQ. The V end lost 1 base, the J end lost 7 bases, and 4 bases lay between the germline ends. The CDR3 nucleotides are TGTGCCAGCAGCTTAGGACGTGAAGCTTTCTTT. Translated, it gives CASSLGREAFF.

This clonotype has a count of ten or more. J is TRBJ2-5 and V is TRBV5-4; D might be TRBD2 (5 bases). V dropped 2 bases and J dropped 5 bases, with 10 bases sitting between them. The CDR3 loop spans 13 amino acids. Germline V CDR1 and CDR2: SGHNT, YYREEE (reference sequence). CDR3 protein: CASSFVERETQYF. The CDR3 nucleotides are TGTGCCAGCAGCTTCGTAGAGCGGGAGACCCAGTACTTC.

In this sample, this clonotype turned up many times. The chain combines TRBV14 with TRBJ2-5; D gene uncertain. V lost 0 bases, J lost 4 bases, and 12 bases lay in between. CDR1 and CDR2 from the germline V gene are SGHDN and FVKESK. The CDR3 is 15 amino acids. The CDR3: CASSQDWGFGETQYF. The CDR3 DNA reads as TGTGCCAGCAGCCAAGATTGGGGTTTTGGAGAGACCCAGTACTTC.

Comment on this clonotype: One base separates it from a far larger clone, so it is likely a read error. The gene calls are TRBV7-9 and TRBJ2-7; D may be TRBD2 (5 bases). Germline-derived CDR1 and CDR2 are SEHNR and FQNEAQ (reference sequence). The CDR3 has 15 residues. V was shortened by 5 bases and J by 7 bases, with 21 bases between the two germline ends. DNA of the CDR3: TGTGCCAGCAGCCCCCCCTCGGGGAGTCGCAATGAGCAGTACTTC. This gives the protein CASSPPSGSRNEQYF.

This clonotype came up many times. V usage is TRBV20-1 and J usage is TRBJ1-2; D perhaps matches TRBD1 (5 bases). This CDR3 contains 14 residues. CDR1 is DFQATT, CDR2 SNEGSKA, per germline (reference sequence). Trimming stripped 1 base from V and 8 bases from J, with 17 bases between. The CDR3 DNA reads as TGCAGTGCTAGAGGGGGAGGCGGGGCGTGGGGCTACACCTTC. It yields the protein CSARGGGGAWGYTF.

The rearrangement links TRBV4-1 to TRBJ2-1, with TRBD2 matching over 13 bases. The germline gives CDR1 MGHRA, CDR2 YSYEKL. V was pared by 0 bases and J by 4 bases, with 3 bases of the junction left unmatched. The length of the CDR3 is 17 residues. CDR3 nucleotide sequence: TGCGCCAGCAGCCAAGACCTGACTAGCGGGGGGTACAATGAGCAGTTCTTC. It codes for CASSQDLTSGGYNEQFF.

Concerning this clonotype itself: This likely came from a read error, as a far larger clone is one base away. J is TRBJ2-1 and V is TRBV29-1, with 7 positions matching TRBD2. The CDR3 consists of 17 residues. In germline, CDR1 is SQVTM, CDR2 ANQGSEA. The ends lost 5 bases at V and 13 bases at J; junction bases unmatched: 26. The CDR3 spells CSVLRLGGRGNQETQFF. The CDR3 DNA sequence: TGCAGCGTTCTGCGTCTTGGAGGGCGGGGGAACCAAGAGACCCAGTTCTTC.

This clonotype was observed at least ten times. The chain recombines TRBV6-1 with TRBJ2-7; TRBD1 agrees at 7 bases. V trimming: 5 bases; J trimming: 6 bases; junction bases outside the gene matches: 4. This CDR3 spans 12 amino acids. Germline values: CDR1 MNHNS, CDR2 SASEGT. For the CDR3, the DNA is TGTGCCAGCAGTTCGGGACAGTCCGAGCAGTACTTC. It specifies CASSSGQSEQYF.